This T cell receptor beta chain was identified during a study of cytomegalovirus exposure and HLA in healthy donors. Study-level information: Genetic ancestry analysis placed around four fifths of the roughly 400 donors that were genotyped in the Caucasian-associated cluster. Findings and caveats of the study: Likely technical artifact: a cluster of highly shared sequence variants. Diagnosis of cytomegalovirus status made by the classifier reportedly showed high specificity and sensitivity. TCR beta chains numbering under 200 were designated cytomegalovirus-associated.

The PCR contained 60 Vbeta and 13 Jbeta primers. The protocol was immunoSEQ multiplex PCR, while the TCRdb copy is restricted to in-frame clones and leaves out a portion. The sample yields around 50,000 clones, 70% to 85% seen once. The V segment lost 6 bases and the J segment 2 bases; nucleotides outside the gene matches: 3. This CDR3 is built from 15 residues. Germline V gives CDR1 MNHNY, CDR2 SVGAGI (reference sequence). About this clone itself: Antigen: not known.

Specimen: PBMCs. The chain is built from TRBV6-6 and TRBJ2-6, with 8 positions matching TRBD1. The sequence derives from a man in his forties in good health and CMV-seronegative. The CDR3 DNA reads TGTGCCAGCAGCGCGGACAGGGCTGGGGCCAACGTCCTGACTTTC. It specifies CASSADRAGANVLTF.